The rows below give T cell receptor beta chains drawn from one sample of a study of identical twins. Via MiXCR, TCRdb re-called the 5' RACE reads, giving one row per CDR3 protein. The table lists approximately 410,000 distinct CDR3 sequences, under 20% of them singletons. Sequencing input: naive T cells sorted from blood. The origin of the receptors is a man between 50 and 59 years old in good health. CDR3s include the opening cysteine and the closing phenylalanine or tryptophan. A D gene is named only where the DNA matches it firmly. Size is omitted from some rows. Given values are once, few, many or a class for expanded clones.

>.|TRBV29-1|.|TRBJ2-2
CSVETRRHANTGELFF
TGCAGCGTTGAAACTCGGCGACACGCGAACACCGGGGAGCTGTTTTTT
>few|TRBV6-1|TRBD1|TRBJ1-5
CASSPPGQGPNQPQHF
TGTGCCAGCAGTCCTCCGGGACAGGGGCCGAATCAGCCCCAGCATTTT
>few|TRBV3-1|TRBD1|TRBJ1-2
CATRRDRGYGYTF
TGTGCCACTCGCCGGGACAGGGGTTATGGCTACACCTTC
>.|TRBV20-1|.|TRBJ2-5
CSARAAAAAETQYF
TGCAGTGCTAGAGCCGCGGCGGCAGCGGAGACCCAGTACTTC
>.|TRBV5-1|.|TRBJ2-5
CASSWGARQETQYF
TGCGCCAGCAGCTGGGGGGCACGTCAAGAGACCCAGTACTTC
>many|TRBV12-3/TRBV12-4|TRBD2|TRBJ2-3
CASSWERGAPRNTQYF
TGTGCCAGCAGCTGGGAGCGGGGGGCCCCTCGAAATACGCAGTATTTT
>.|TRBV7-6|.|TRBJ2-1
CASSLSGRTNNEQFF
TGTGCCAGCAGCTTAAGCGGGCGTACAAACAATGAGCAGTTCTTC
>few|TRBV9|.|TRBJ2-3
CASSASGLGTDTQYF
TGTGCCAGCAGCGCTAGTGGGTTGGGGACAGATACGCAGTATTTT
>few|TRBV9|.|TRBJ2-7
CASSVDGYEQYF
TGTGCCAGCAGCGTAGACGGGTACGAGCAGTACTTC
>few|TRBV20-1|.|TRBJ1-2
CSARVRSQGSYGYTF
TGCAGTGCTAGAGTGAGGTCTCAGGGGTCATATGGCTACACCTTC
>few|TRBV6-2/TRBV6-3|.|TRBJ1-4
CAAAGGLAEKLFF
TGTGCCGCAGCCGGCGGGTTGGCTGAAAAACTGTTTTTT
>few|TRBV10-3|.|TRBJ2-1
CAISGQPSSYNEQFF
TGTGCCATCAGTGGACAGCCTAGCTCCTACAATGAGCAGTTCTTC
>many|TRBV11-2|.|TRBJ2-7
CASSFTSLEQYF
TGTGCCAGCAGCTTTACATCCCTCGAGCAGTACTTC
>many|TRBV10-3|TRBD2|TRBJ2-7
CAISASSGIDEQYF
TGTGCCATCAGTGCGTCTAGCGGGATCGACGAGCAGTACTTC
>many|TRBV3-1|TRBD1|TRBJ1-6
CASSRQQGISNSPLHF
TGTGCCAGCAGCCGCCAACAGGGGATAAGTAATTCACCCCTCCACTTT
>few|TRBV6-9|.|TRBJ2-7
CASSEHYEQYF
TGTGCCAGCAGTGAGCACTACGAGCAGTACTTC
>few|TRBV29-1|.|TRBJ1-1
CSVDQGGNTEAFF
TGCAGCGTTGACCAGGGCGGAAACACTGAAGCTTTCTTT
>few|TRBV12-3/TRBV12-4|TRBD2|TRBJ2-3
CASSLISGSLGQYF
TGTGCCAGCAGTTTAATAAGCGGGAGTCTCGGGCAGTATTTT
>many|TRBV4-1|.|TRBJ2-7
CASSHPGTFEQYF
TGCGCCAGCAGCCATCCCGGGACATTCGAGCAGTACTTC
>few|TRBV20-1|TRBD2|TRBJ2-1
CSPSRTSGGYEQFF
TGCAGCCCATCACGGACTAGCGGGGGTTATGAGCAGTTCTTC
>.|TRBV19|.|TRBJ1-5
CASIGGNQPQHF
TGTGCCAGTATAGGAGGAAATCAGCCCCAGCATTTT
>many|TRBV20-1|.|TRBJ1-6
CSAGYREGSPLHF
TGCAGTGCCGGATACAGGGAGGGTTCACCCCTCCACTTT
>many|TRBV20-1|.|TRBJ1-6
CSAPTPQDNSPLHF
TGCAGTGCTCCAACCCCCCAGGATAATTCACCCCTCCACTTT
>few|TRBV10-3|TRBD1|TRBJ2-2
CAISDPLQGFSGELFF
TGTGCCATCAGTGACCCCCTACAGGGGTTTTCCGGGGAGCTGTTTTTT